This T cell receptor beta chain was retrieved from a study of blood T cells in healthy people across ages. CDR1 is SGHDT and CDR2 is YYEEEE in the germline V gene. The CDR3 covers 11 residues. V shed 3 bases and J shed 11 bases, with 11 bases lying between them. The use of a sample-barcoded 5' primer and a J-beta primer mix characterized a second PCR of roughly 7 to 11 cycles. Tagging of each cDNA molecule was performed by a template-switch adaptor with 12 random nucleotides. TCRdb re-analysed the 5' RACE reads in MiXCR, keeping a single row per CDR3 protein. The sample includes roughly 1.9 million distinct CDR3 sequences, more than 35% seen only once; the top ten take about 23%.

The material sequenced was blood. The genes are TRBV5-6 and TRBJ1-2; D unclear. This receptor was identified in a human donor in good health. CDR3: CASSSVVSYTF. The CDR3 DNA is TGTGCCAGCAGCTCGGTAGTGTCATACACCTTC.